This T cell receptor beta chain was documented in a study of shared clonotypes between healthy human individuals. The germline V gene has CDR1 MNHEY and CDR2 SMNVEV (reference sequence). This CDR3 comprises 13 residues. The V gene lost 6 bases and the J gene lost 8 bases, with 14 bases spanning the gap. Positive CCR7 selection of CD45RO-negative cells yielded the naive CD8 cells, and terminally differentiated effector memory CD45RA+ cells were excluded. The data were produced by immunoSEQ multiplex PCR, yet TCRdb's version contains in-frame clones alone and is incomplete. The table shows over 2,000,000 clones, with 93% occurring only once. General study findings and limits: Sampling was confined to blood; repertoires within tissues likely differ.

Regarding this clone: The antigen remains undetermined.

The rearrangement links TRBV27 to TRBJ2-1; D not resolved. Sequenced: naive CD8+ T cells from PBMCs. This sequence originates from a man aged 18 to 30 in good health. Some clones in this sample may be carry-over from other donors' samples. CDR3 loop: CASRDRGIDEQFF. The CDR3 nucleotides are TGTGCCAGCAGGGATCGCGGTATCGATGAGCAGTTCTTC.